This TCR beta chain was captured in a study of shared clonotypes between healthy human individuals. Naive CD8 cells lacked CD45RO, underwent positive selection for CCR7 and left out terminally differentiated effector memory CD45RA+ cells. Some clones are missing from TCRdb's copy, which holds only in-frame ones; the method was immunoSEQ multiplex PCR. Of some 2 million clones in the sample, around 96% were seen once. The CDR3 totals 12 residues. CDR1 is MNHEY, CDR2 SMNVEV, per germline (reference sequence). With 1 base removed from V and 6 bases from J, the gap between germline ends came to 3 bases. Notes on the study in general: Rarefaction showed that sequencing of sorted subsets was incomplete (despite large depth). Of the naive CD4 clonotypes, about 5% were shared across four donors. A generally larger estimated richness was seen in naive subsets than in memory subsets. Among non-shared clonotypes, generation probabilities were lower than among those shared by all four donors.

Regarding this clone: Its cognate antigen is unknown. The same CDR3 is also encoded by other DNA sequences in this sample.

Sequencing input: naive CD8+ T cells sorted from blood. This sequence was found in a man younger than 35 in good health. The chain has TRBV27 and TRBJ2-2; D gene uncertain. This CDR3 reads CASSLWAGELFF. Written as DNA, the CDR3 is TGTGCCAGCAGTTTATGGGCCGGGGAGCTGTTTTTT.